Below are 28 T cell receptor beta chains sequenced from a single sample in a study of shared clonotypes between healthy human individuals. TCRdb keeps only in-frame clones here, not all; method: immunoSEQ multiplex PCR. The table lists some 2 million clones, roughly 96% of them singletons. Source material: naive CD4+ T cells sorted from blood. The subset denotes: CD45RA+ positively selected. Source of these receptors: a man aged 18 to 35 in good health.

The V gene is TRBV11-2, the J gene TRBJ1-2, with D possibly being TRBD1 (5 bases). This CDR3 is built from 18 residues. V gave up 6 bases and J gave up 0 bases, with 23 bases separating them. Germline CDR1 SGHAT, CDR2 FQNNGV. The CDR3 DNA is TGTGCCAGCAGGCGACTCCGGGACGGTGGGTTAGCTAACTATGGCTACACCTTC. Translation gives CASRRLRDGGLANYGYTF.

The rearrangement uses TRBV6-1 and TRBJ2-4; tentatively, D is TRBD1 (5 bases). The germline CDR1 and CDR2 sequences are MNHNS and SASEGT. The CDR3 is 17 residues long. Between the trimmed V and J ends, which lost 0 bases and 0 bases, there was a span of 12 bases. The CDR3 sequence: CASSEAGQLLAKNIQYF. The DNA for the CDR3 is TGTGCCAGCAGTGAAGCGGGGCAGCTCCTAGCCAAAAACATTCAGTACTTC.

The V call is TRBV29-1, the J call TRBJ2-5; no clear D. Germline V gene lookup returns CDR1 SQVTM and CDR2 ANQGSEA. The CDR3 totals 13 residues. V shed 4 bases and J shed 1 base, with 10 bases lying between them. The CDR3 nucleotides are TGCAGCGTTGGCCGGACCGCCCAAGAGACCCAGTACTTC. Translation: CSVGRTAQETQYF. Full variable domain (missing parts from reference TRBV29-1 and TRBJ2-5): SAVISQKPSRDICQRGTSLTIQCQVDSQVTMMFWYRQQPGQSLTLIATANQGSEATYESGFVIDKFPISRPNLTFSTLTVSNMSPEDSSIYLCSVGRTAQETQYFGPGTRLLVL.

The genes are TRBV28 and TRBJ2-7; 13 bases fit TRBD2. The CDR3 totals 15 residues. Germline CDR1 is MDHEN and CDR2 is SYDVKM. V lost 5 bases to trimming and J lost 7 bases; unmatched junction nucleotides: 8. Here the CDR3 reads CASSAPGTSGEEQYF. The CDR3 DNA reads TGTGCCAGCAGTGCTCCCGGGACTAGCGGGGAAGAGCAGTACTTC.

This chain links TRBV12-2 with TRBJ2-4; no DNA check was done on the table's D call, TRBD2. TRBV12-2 is a known pseudogene. CDR3 length: 13 amino acids. The chain's CDR3 is CASPLGGRNIQYF. The CDR3 coding sequence is TGTGCAAGCCCCTTGGGGGGTAGAAACATTCAGTACTTC.

The genes are TRBV11-2 and TRBJ2-7, with D possibly TRBD2 on 7 matching bases. The ends were cut back, 3 bases at V and 13 bases at J, with 16 bases in the middle. The V gene's germline CDR1 is SGHAT and CDR2 FQNNGV. The CDR3 is 12 amino acids. CDR3 protein: CASSFVGGPLYF. In DNA form, the CDR3 reads TGTGCCAGCAGCTTCGTCGGGGGGCCTTTATACTTC.

The chain recombines TRBV5-1 with TRBJ1-5; D is possibly TRBD1 (6 bases). V dropped 0 bases and J dropped 6 bases, with 13 bases sitting between them. Germline V gene data show CDR1 as SGHRS and CDR2 as YFSETQ. The CDR3 length is 15 residues. CDR3 protein: CASSLGPGGSQPQHF. CDR3 bases: TGCGCCAGCAGCTTGGGTCCCGGGGGCTCTCAGCCCCAGCATTTT.

Notes on this clone: One end of the junction varies from germline; a read error may be responsible. Other DNA sequences from this sample encode an identical CDR3 as well. The chain carries TRBV4-1 and TRBJ2-7; a possible D gene is TRBD1 (7 bases). Germline V gene sequence: CDR1 MGHRA, CDR2 YSYEKL. The CDR3 is 16 residues long. The CDR3 coding sequence is TGCGCCAGCAGCCGTGCTTTACAGGGGATGGACTACGAGCAATACTTC. Protein: CASSRALQGMDYEQYF.

This chain connects TRBV7-2 to TRBJ2-5; 9 nucleotides agree with TRBD1. Germline assignment: CDR1 SGHTA and CDR2 FQGNSA. CDR3 length: 15 amino acids. Unmatched junction bases numbered 5, after V lost 4 bases and J lost 2 bases. As DNA, the CDR3 is TGTGCCAGCAGCTATGCCGGGACAGGGCAAGAGACCCAGTACTTC. Amino acid sequence: CASSYAGTGQETQYF.

The chain employs TRBV18 and TRBJ2-7, with TRBD2 identical over 11 bases. CDR3 length: 15 residues. CDR1 KGHSH and CDR2 LQKENI come from the germline V gene. V lost 4 bases to trimming and J lost 5 bases; unmatched junction nucleotides: 7. The DNA for the CDR3 is TGTGCCAGCTCACTCACTCTGACTAGCGGGAACGAGCAGTACTTC. Translated, it gives CASSLTLTSGNEQYF.

The V and J genes are TRBV30 and TRBJ1-6; 7 bases align to TRBD1. The CDR3 length is 13 residues. Germline values: CDR1 GTSNPN, CDR2 SVGIG (reference sequence). The CDR3 sequence: CAWDRNNNSPLHF. For the CDR3, the DNA is TGTGCATGGGACAGAAATAATAATTCACCCCTCCACTTT.

About this clone itself: Additional DNA sequences in this sample encode the identical CDR3. This chain connects TRBV6-6 to TRBJ1-5, with D unresolved. The CDR3 loop spans 12 amino acids. Trimming took off 4 bases at V and 4 bases at J, with 5 bases between the two ends. Looked up from germline, CDR1 is MNHNY and CDR2 is SVGAGI (reference sequence). CDR3 nucleotide sequence: TGTGCCAGCAGTTCAGGTAATCAGCCCCAGCATTTT. Protein sequence: CASSSGNQPQHF.

Comments on this clone: Other DNA sequences of this sample code for an identical CDR3. The chain links TRBV6-5 to TRBJ2-7, with D perhaps matching TRBD1 (6 bases). The V end was cut by 5 bases, the J end by 3 bases, with 14 bases between. CDR1 is MNHEY and CDR2 is SVGAGI in the germline V gene. This CDR3 is 14 amino acids long. CDR3 loop: CASSPRGRGYEQYF. The CDR3 DNA reads TGTGCCAGCAGTCCCCGTGGCAGGGGCTACGAGCAGTACTTC.

Concerning this clone itself: Other DNA variants within this sample encode the same CDR3. This sequence joins TRBV6-5 and TRBJ1-4, with TRBD1 as a possible D gene (5 bases). V lost 5 bases, J lost 8 bases, and 9 bases lay in between. The V gene's germline CDR1 is MNHEY and CDR2 SVGAGI. The CDR3 has 12 residues. CDR3 protein: CASSQGGEKLFF. The CDR3 DNA sequence: TGTGCCAGCAGTCAGGGAGGCGAAAAACTGTTTTTT.

The V gene is TRBV27, the J gene TRBJ2-2; D is perhaps TRBD1 (5 bases). Germline V gene data show CDR1 as MNHEY and CDR2 as SMNVEV (reference sequence). The CDR3 is made up of 14 amino acids. The V gene lost 9 bases and the J gene lost 0 bases, with 11 bases spanning the gap. DNA of the CDR3: TGTGCCAGTTGGGGCGGTTCGAACACCGGGGAGCTGTTTTTT. It is translated as CASWGGSNTGELFF.

V and J are TRBV6-1 and TRBJ1-4; tentatively, D is TRBD1 (5 bases). Germline CDR1 reads MNHNS; CDR2 reads SASEGT. CDR3 length: 15 amino acids. V lost 4 bases and J 6 bases, leaving 15 bases between the germline ends. The CDR3 coding sequence is TGTGCCAGCAGTGGTAGGGACCGTTCCCATGAAAAACTGTTTTTT. Protein: CASSGRDRSHEKLFF.

The chain carries TRBV5-4 and TRBJ1-2, with D possibly TRBD1 on 6 matching bases. The CDR3 is 15 amino acids. The germline V gene encodes CDR1 SGHNT and CDR2 YYREEE (reference sequence). V lost 3 bases to trimming and J lost 2 bases, with 14 bases between them. The CDR3 nucleotides are TGTGCCAGCAGCTCCCGGGGGGGCGCCAACTATGGCTACACCTTC. This codes for CASSSRGGANYGYTF.

The V call is TRBV5-4, the J call TRBJ2-5, with TRBD2 matching over 10 bases. Germline V CDR1 and CDR2: SGHNT, YYREEE (reference sequence). This CDR3 has 15 amino acids. The junction had 6 bases not matched to a gene; V was cut back by 4 bases and J by 3 bases. The chain's CDR3 is CASSVPGLAKETQYF. For the CDR3, the DNA is TGTGCCAGCAGCGTCCCGGGACTAGCGAAAGAGACCCAGTACTTC.

The CDR3 loop reads CASSWTGQAQETQYF. The CDR3 coding sequence is TGCGCCAGCAGCTGGACGGGACAGGCCCAAGAGACCCAGTACTTC. The chain recombines TRBV5-1 with TRBJ2-5; the match to TRBD1 covers 8 bases. The CDR3 is 15 amino acids. V trimming: 3 bases; J trimming: 1 base; junction bases outside the gene matches: 5. Germline assignment: CDR1 SGHRS and CDR2 YFSETQ. Variable domain in full (rest from reference TRBV5-1 and TRBJ2-5): KAGVTQTPRYLIKTRGQQVTLSCSPISGHRSVSWYQQTPGQGLQFLFEYFSETQRNKGNFPGRFSGRQFSNSRSEMNVSTLELGDSALYLCASSWTGQAQETQYFGPGTRLLVL.

The chain has TRBV27 and TRBJ2-4; no firm D call. Germline V gene data show CDR1 as MNHEY and CDR2 as SMNVEV (reference sequence). This CDR3 has 15 amino acids. Deletions cut 3 bases from V and 3 bases from J, with 12 bases between. The chain's CDR3 is CASSFNSPGKNIQYF. CDR3 bases: TGTGCCAGCAGTTTCAATTCTCCGGGCAAAAACATTCAGTACTTC.

The gene calls are TRBV6-6 and TRBJ1-6, with D hard to call. V lost 10 bases and J lost 10, with 20 bases in between. The germline V gene encodes CDR1 MNHNY and CDR2 SVGAGI (reference sequence). This CDR3 is built from 14 residues. CDR3 protein: CATNFRAAPSPLHF. The CDR3 DNA is TGTGCCACTAACTTCCGGGCGGCCCCCTCACCCCTCCACTTT.

V gene TRBV6-5 combines with J gene TRBJ2-7; 7 bases match TRBD2. The germline V gene encodes CDR1 MNHEY and CDR2 SVGAGI. V shed 6 bases and J 3 bases; nucleotides not matched to a gene: 11. The CDR3 loop spans 15 amino acids. CDR3 nucleotide sequence: TGTGCCAGCAGGACCGGGACTAAAACGAACTACGAGCAGTACTTC. This codes for CASRTGTKTNYEQYF.

J is TRBJ2-2 and V is TRBV5-1, with 10 nucleotides matching TRBD1. CDR3 length equals 15 residues. Germline V gene sequence: CDR1 SGHRS, CDR2 YFSETQ. V shed 4 bases and J 5 bases; nucleotides not matched to a gene: 5. The CDR3 DNA reads TGCGCCAGCAGCATGACAGGGGGCAATACCGGGGAGCTGTTTTTT. Residues: CASSMTGGNTGELFF.

The chain couples TRBV18 to TRBJ1-2; D is uncertain. V was trimmed by 3 bases and J by 8 bases, leaving 13 bases between them. Germline loops: CDR1 KGHSH, CDR2 LQKENI. The CDR3 is made up of 13 amino acids. CDR3 protein: CASSPGPDGGYTF. The CDR3 DNA follows: TGTGCCAGCTCACCCGGACCCGACGGGGGCTACACCTTC.

The gene calls are TRBV4-2 and TRBJ1-4; possible D gene TRBD1, 5 bases. The germline V gene has CDR1 LGHNA and CDR2 YNFKEQ. The V and J ends lost 2 bases and 8 bases respectively, with 15 bases between them. This CDR3 comprises 15 residues. CDR3 in DNA: TGTGCCAGCAGCCAAAGCTCATCTCGGGGGGAAAAACTGTTTTTT. Its protein product is CASSQSSSRGEKLFF.

This sequence joins TRBV7-2 and TRBJ2-1, with D perhaps matching TRBD2 (6 bases). Looked up from germline, CDR1 is SGHTA and CDR2 is FQGNSA. V was clipped by 8 bases and J by 6 bases, with 11 bases between them. CDR3 length equals 12 residues. CDR3 residues: CASGRGANEQFF. CDR3 nucleotides: TGTGCCAGCGGGCGGGGAGCCAATGAGCAGTTCTTC.

The chain recombines TRBV21-1 with TRBJ2-2; the D call of TRBD1 is as the table states it, not checked on the DNA. TRBV21-1 is a pseudogene locus. There are 15 residues in the CDR3. The DNA of the CDR3 is TGTGCCAGCATCTATTACAGGGACCTAACCGGGGAGCTGTTTTTT. Residues: CASIYYRDLTGELFF.

This sequence joins TRBV7-8 and TRBJ1-5, with TRBD1 as a possible D gene (5 bases). Per the germline V gene, CDR1 is SGHVS and CDR2 is FQNEAQ. The V end lost 3 bases, the J end lost 1 base, and 16 bases lay between the germline ends. CDR3 length: 17 amino acids. In DNA form, the CDR3 reads TGTGCCAGCAGCTTTAGCCAGGGTACTCTGAGCAATCAGCCCCAGCATTTT. Translated: CASSFSQGTLSNQPQHF.